This T cell receptor (beta chain) was found in a study of CD8 T cells in ankylosing spondylitis. TCRdb re-called the 5' RACE reads through MiXCR, storing one row per CDR3 protein. The sample carries fewer than 150,000 distinct CDR3 sequences, 5.5% to 7.5% recorded once. Study observations and caveats: Reactive arthritis synovial fluid and blood previously showed some of these motif variants. Clones linked to disease were reported to show significant enrichment in matched ankylosing spondylitis synovial fluid. Blood from ankylosing spondylitis patients appeared to carry a characteristic roughly 8-variant TCR beta motif.

On this clonotype itself: The antigen is undetermined.

The germline V gene has CDR1 SQVTM and CDR2 ANQGSEA. V gave up 3 bases and J gave up 4 bases, with 12 bases separating them. The CDR3 sequence is 13 residues long. This sequence was found in a female donor with ankylosing spondylitis or in good health (not recorded which). The sequencing sample was made of blood, either unsorted or a sorted T cell fraction (not recorded which). The genes are TRBV29-1 and TRBJ1-2; tentatively, D is TRBD1 (5 bases). CDR3 sequence reads: CSVDSQQGYGYTF. The CDR3 DNA reads TGCAGCGTTGATTCCCAGCAGGGCTATGGCTACACCTTC.